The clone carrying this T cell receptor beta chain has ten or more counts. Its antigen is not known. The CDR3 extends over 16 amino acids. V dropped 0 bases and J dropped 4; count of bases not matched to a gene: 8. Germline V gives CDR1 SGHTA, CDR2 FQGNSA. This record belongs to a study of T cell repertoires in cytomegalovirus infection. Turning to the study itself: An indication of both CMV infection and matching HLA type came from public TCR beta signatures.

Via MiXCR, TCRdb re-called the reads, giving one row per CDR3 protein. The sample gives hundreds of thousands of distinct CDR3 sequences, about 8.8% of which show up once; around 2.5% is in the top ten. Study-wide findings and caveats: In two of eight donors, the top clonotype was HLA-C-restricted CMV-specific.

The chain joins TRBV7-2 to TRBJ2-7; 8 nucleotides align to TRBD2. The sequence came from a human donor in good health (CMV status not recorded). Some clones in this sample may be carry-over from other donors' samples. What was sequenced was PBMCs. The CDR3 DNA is TGTGCCAGCAGCTTAGCGGGTAGCGGGGCATCTTACGAGCAGTACGTC. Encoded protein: CASSLAGSGASYEQYV.